The 11 T cell receptor beta chains below all came from one sample that was sequenced in a study of shared clonotypes between healthy human individuals. TCRdb's copy holds only in-frame clones and misses some; the assay was immunoSEQ multiplex PCR. The sample carries hundreds of thousands of clones, roughly 94% recorded once. Positive CCR7 selection of CD45RO-negative cells yielded the naive CD8 cells, and terminally differentiated effector memory CD45RA+ cells were excluded. Sequencing was done on a sample of naive CD8+ T cells sorted from blood. These receptors were taken from a man younger than 45 in good health.

As for this clone: The sample carries other DNA sequences with the same CDR3. The chain has TRBV15 and TRBJ2-1; 7 bases agree with TRBD1. CDR3 length: 14 residues. J gave up 4 bases and V 3 bases, and 3 bases lay outside the gene matches. Germline V gene lookup returns CDR1 LNHNV and CDR2 YYDKDF (reference sequence). The CDR3 DNA follows: TGTGCCACCAGCAGGGACAGGTCATACAATGAGCAGTTCTTC. Residues: CATSRDRSYNEQFF.

V is TRBV5-1 and J is TRBJ2-1; 8 bases fit TRBD1. The length of the CDR3 is 16 residues. The junction had 7 bases not matched to a gene; V was cut back by 0 bases and J by 5 bases. Germline loops: CDR1 SGHRS, CDR2 YFSETQ. The CDR3 region is CASSLGSGGKNNEQFF. The DNA for the CDR3 is TGCGCCAGCAGCTTGGGGTCAGGGGGCAAGAACAATGAGCAGTTCTTC.

The chain employs TRBV11-2 and TRBJ1-1; unclear D gene. This CDR3 contains 12 residues. V was cut by 4 bases and J by 4 bases, with 7 bases left in between. CDR1 and CDR2 (germline): SGHAT, FQNNGV. CDR3 amino acids: CASSSQITEAFF. The CDR3 bases are TGTGCCAGCAGCTCACAAATCACTGAAGCTTTCTTT. Filled out from reference TRBV11-2 and TRBJ1-1, the complete variable domain reads EAGVAQSPRYKIIEKRQSVAFWCNPISGHATLYWYQQILGQGPKLLIQFQNNGVVDDSQLPKDRFSAERLKGVDSTLKIQPAKLEDSAVYLCASSSQITEAFFGQGTRLTVV.

This chain uses TRBV7-8 with TRBJ2-7; D not resolved. Germline-derived CDR1 and CDR2 are SGHVS and FQNEAQ. The CDR3 is 16 amino acids. The V gene lost 5 bases and the J gene lost 3 bases, with 20 bases spanning the gap. CDR3 sequence (DNA): TGTGCCAGCAGCACCGAGAGTCGAGACTTACACTACGAGCAGTACTTC. Its translation is CASSTESRDLHYEQYF. The whole variable domain, remainder taken from reference TRBV7-8 and TRBJ2-7, is GAGVSQSPRYKVAKRGQDVALRCDPISGHVSLFWYQQALGQGPEFLTYFQNEAQLDKSGLPSDRFFAERPEGSVSTLKIQRTQQEDSAVYLCASSTESRDLHYEQYFGPGTRLTVT.

Comments on this clone: The sample contains more than one DNA sequence encoding this CDR3. V and J are TRBV6-1 and TRBJ2-1; 12 nucleotides align to TRBD2. CDR1 and CDR2 from the germline V gene are MNHNS and SASEGT. CDR3 size: 15 residues. J gave up 4 bases and V 7 bases, and 5 bases lay outside the gene matches. In nucleotides, the CDR3 is TGTGCCAGCATCTTACTAGCGGGAGGTTACAATGAGCAGTTCTTC. It translates to CASILLAGGYNEQFF.

This clone has just one count. J is TRBJ2-3 and V is TRBV7-9; D call uncertain. Germline V lookup: CDR1 SEHNR, CDR2 FQNEAQ (reference sequence). CDR3 size: 14 residues. Trimming took 6 bases from V and 2 from J, leaving 12 bases between them. The CDR3 loop is CASRPPGYTDTQYF. The CDR3 coding sequence is TGTGCCAGCAGGCCTCCAGGTTACACAGATACGCAGTATTTT. Full variable domain (missing parts from reference TRBV7-9 and TRBJ2-3): DTGVSQNPRHKITKRGQNVTFRCDPISEHNRLYWYRQTLGQGPEFLTYFQNEAQLEKSRLLSDRFSAERPKGSFSTLEIQRTEQGDSAMYLCASRPPGYTDTQYFGPGTRLTVL.

A word on this clone: Different DNA sequences within this sample yield the same CDR3. V is TRBV7-9 and J is TRBJ2-1, with 8 bases identical to TRBD1. Germline CDR1 and CDR2: SEHNR and FQNEAQ (reference sequence). The CDR3 is 16 residues long. Losses at the gene ends were 1 base for V and 2 bases for J; bases not matched to a gene: 4. CDR3 DNA sequence: TGTGCCAGCAGCTTAGTCGGACAGGGCCCCTACAATGAGCAGTTCTTC. Translating it yields CASSLVGQGPYNEQFF.

The V and J genes are TRBV6-5 and TRBJ2-1; D is unclear. V was shortened by 2 bases and J by 6 bases, with 8 bases between the two germline ends. The CDR3 extends over 13 amino acids. Per the germline V gene, CDR1 is MNHEY and CDR2 is SVGAGI. The CDR3 is CASSYDFLNEQFF. CDR3 bases: TGTGCCAGCAGTTACGATTTTCTCAATGAGCAGTTCTTC.

This chain joins TRBV27 and TRBJ2-7; maybe TRBD1 (6 bases). Trimming pared 5 bases from V and 8 bases from J, leaving 19 bases between. CDR1 and CDR2 (germline): MNHEY, SMNVEV (reference sequence). This CDR3 has 14 amino acids. The CDR3 DNA sequence: TGTGCCAGCAGTCCCAGGGGCCCGGACTCAAAGCAGTACTTC. Translation gives CASSPRGPDSKQYF.

The rearrangement uses TRBV7-9 and TRBJ2-3, with TRBD2 matching 11 bases. J gave up 0 bases and V 4 bases, and 12 bases lay outside the gene matches. The CDR3 is made up of 19 amino acids. Germline-derived CDR1 and CDR2 are SEHNR and FQNEAQ (reference sequence). CDR3: CASSSDKHLAGGSTDTQYF. CDR3 bases: TGTGCCAGCAGCTCTGACAAGCACCTAGCGGGGGGAAGCACAGATACGCAGTATTTT.

The genes are TRBV7-9 and TRBJ1-4; TRBD1 matches at 7 bases. The CDR3 covers 16 residues. Trimming took 5 bases from V and 0 from J; bases not matched to a gene: 6. Germline assignment: CDR1 SEHNR and CDR2 FQNEAQ (reference sequence). The CDR3 bases are TGTGCCAGCAGCAACCGGGACAGTGCAACTAATGAAAAACTGTTTTTT. This codes for CASSNRDSATNEKLFF.